The clone carrying this T cell receptor beta chain was seen a few times. As yet, its antigen is unknown. The sample originates from a study of response to subunit inactivated influenza vaccine. Study-wide points: The authors suggested that every seasonal influenza vaccination recruits few new T cells.

The CDR3 runs to 14 residues. Germline V CDR1 and CDR2: MNHEY, SMNVEV (reference sequence). The V end was cut by 5 bases, the J end by 0 bases, with 11 bases between. TCRdb recomputed calls from the RT-PCR reads with MiXCR, one row per CDR3 protein. Altogether a few hundred thousand distinct CDR3 sequences are present, 14% being singletons, with the ten largest covering around 10%. The specimen comprised PBMCs from blood, sampled 11 to 12 days after vaccination. This receptor was identified in a man aged 50 or older who received an inactivated influenza vaccine. The chain is built from TRBV27 and TRBJ2-7; no firm D call. DNA for the CDR3: TGTGCCAGCAGTCTCCGGGTTAGCTCCTACGAGCAGTACTTC. It specifies CASSLRVSSYEQYF.